The T cell receptor beta chain described here comes from a study of T cell responses to AZD1222 COVID-19 vaccine. Study-wide results and limits: Repertoires were sampled only after the peak T cell response.

V lost 6 bases and J 5 bases, leaving 10 bases between the germline ends. The CDR3 loop spans 12 amino acids. Germline-derived CDR1 and CDR2 are MDHEN and SYDVKM. Sequencing used immunoSEQ multiplex PCR; TCRdb keeps in-frame clones, though not all of them. The table records about 97,000 clones, roughly 91% of them present only once. About this clone itself: What it binds is unknown.

This receptor was identified in an adult in good health. Sequences were derived from peripheral blood, sampled on day 0 of AZD1222 vaccination. The chain joins TRBV28 to TRBJ1-1; D remains unclear. CDR3 nucleotide sequence: TGTGCCAGCAGCGGGAGGGAAACTGAAGCTTTCTTT. Its protein product is CASSGRETEAFF.